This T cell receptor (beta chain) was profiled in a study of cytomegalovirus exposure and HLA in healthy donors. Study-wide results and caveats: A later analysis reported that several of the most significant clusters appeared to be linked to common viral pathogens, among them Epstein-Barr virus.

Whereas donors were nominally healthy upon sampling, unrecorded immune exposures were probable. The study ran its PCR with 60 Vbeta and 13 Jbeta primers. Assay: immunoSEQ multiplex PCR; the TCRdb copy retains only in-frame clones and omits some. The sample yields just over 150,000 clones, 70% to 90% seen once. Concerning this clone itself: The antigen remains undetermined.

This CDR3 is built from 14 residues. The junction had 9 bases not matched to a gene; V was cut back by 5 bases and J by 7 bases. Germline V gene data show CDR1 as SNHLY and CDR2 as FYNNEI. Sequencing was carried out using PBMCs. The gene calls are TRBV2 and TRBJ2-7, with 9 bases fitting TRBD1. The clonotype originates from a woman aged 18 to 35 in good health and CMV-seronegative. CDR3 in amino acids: CASSPTGQGWEQYF. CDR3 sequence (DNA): TGTGCCAGCAGTCCTACCGGACAGGGGTGGGAGCAGTACTTC.